Presented here are 27 T cell receptor beta chains from one specimen sequenced in a study of cytomegalovirus exposure and HLA in healthy donors. PCR used 60 Vbeta primers and 13 Jbeta primers. Clones were sequenced by immunoSEQ multiplex PCR, and TCRdb holds only the in-frame ones, with some missing. The sample yields approximately 210,000 clones, over 75% seen once. Sequenced: PBMCs. Source of these receptors: a man between 18 and 29 years old in good health and CMV-seronegative.

This clone has only a few counts. The chain combines TRBV19 with TRBJ1-5, with TRBD1 matching over 8 bases. V was clipped by 7 bases and J by 2 bases; unmatched bases: 7. CDR1 is LNHDA, CDR2 SQIVND, per germline (reference sequence). This CDR3 region has 15 residues. CDR3 loop: CASIDRGRGNQPQHF. CDR3 in DNA: TGTGCCAGTATAGACAGGGGTAGGGGCAATCAGCCCCAGCATTTT.

The rearrangement uses TRBV29-1 and TRBJ2-3; D is possibly TRBD1 (6 bases). Germline CDR1 SQVTM, CDR2 ANQGSEA. V was pared by 6 bases and J by 0 bases, with 19 bases between. This CDR3 region has 16 residues. The CDR3 DNA reads TGCAGCGTCGCCCTGACAGGTCGGGGAAGCACAGATACGCAGTATTTT. Its protein is CSVALTGRGSTDTQYF.

This chain connects TRBV7-2 to TRBJ2-7; 11 nucleotides line up with TRBD2. Germline loops: CDR1 SGHTA, CDR2 FQGNSA. J was trimmed by 2 bases and V by 1 base; bases with no gene match: 4. The CDR3 totals 16 residues. CDR3 in amino acids: CASSLGPSGGTYEQYF. The CDR3 nucleotides are TGTGCCAGCAGCTTAGGTCCTAGCGGGGGGACCTACGAGCAGTACTTC.

The chain couples TRBV9 to TRBJ2-5; 14 bases line up with TRBD2. The J call may be faulty, since TRBJ2-7 better matches the DNA end. This CDR3 comprises 15 residues. The germline V gene has CDR1 SGDLS and CDR2 YYNGEE. The CDR3 sequence: CASSVGGLAGDEQYF. The CDR3, as DNA: TGTGCCAGCAGCGTAGGGGGACTAGCGGGAGACGAGCAGTACTTC.

This chain links TRBV4-1 with TRBJ2-3, with no clear D. The V gene's germline CDR1 is MGHRA and CDR2 YSYEKL. V dropped 0 bases and J dropped 1 base, with 8 bases sitting between them. There are 15 residues in the CDR3. CDR3 amino acids: CASSQEGGGTDTQYF. The CDR3 DNA sequence: TGCGCCAGCAGCCAAGAAGGCGGAGGCACAGATACGCAGTATTTT.

This clone was picked up one time. This chain joins TRBV5-4 and TRBJ2-3; D is possibly TRBD2 (5 bases). The V gene lost 3 bases and the J gene lost 3 bases, with 20 bases spanning the gap. This CDR3 comprises 17 residues. Germline V gene sequence: CDR1 SGHNT, CDR2 YYREEE (reference sequence). CDR3 region: CASSSPGIGWGTDTQYF. The DNA of the CDR3 is TGTGCCAGCAGCTCCCCGGGGATTGGTTGGGGTACAGATACGCAGTATTTT. Variable domain in full (rest from reference TRBV5-4 and TRBJ2-3): ETGVTQSPTHLIKTRGQQVTLRCSSQSGHNTVSWYQQALGQGPQFIFQYYREEENGRGNFPPRFSGLQFPNYSSELNVNALELDDSALYLCASSSPGIGWGTDTQYFGPGTRLTVL.

J is TRBJ2-3 and V is TRBV7-2; D is perhaps TRBD2 (6 bases). V gave up 5 bases and J gave up 3 bases, with 9 bases separating them. Germline-derived CDR1 and CDR2 are SGHTA and FQGNSA. The CDR3 extends over 13 amino acids. The CDR3: CASSRGGTDTQYF. CDR3 bases: TGTGCCAGCAGCCGGGGAGGAACAGATACGCAGTATTTT.

The rearrangement uses TRBV5-5 and TRBJ2-3, with 8 nucleotides matching TRBD2. The trim removed 5 bases at V and 2 bases at J, leaving 10 bases unmatched. The CDR3 covers 16 residues. Germline loops: CDR1 SGHKS, CDR2 YYEKEE (reference sequence). This CDR3 reads CASSLRVAGTTDTQYF. The CDR3, as DNA: TGTGCCAGCAGTCTCCGGGTAGCGGGAACCACAGATACGCAGTATTTT.

The chain uses TRBV7-5 and TRBJ1-5. TRBV7-5 is labeled a pseudogene. CDR3 length: 14 residues. The CDR3 sequence is CAGGEIYSNQPQHF. CDR3 DNA sequence: TGTGCCGGTGGGGAGATCTATAGCAATCAGCCCCAGCATTTT.

The CDR3 region has the DNA TGCGCCAGCAGCTATGATCCGGGTGCTGGAAACACCATATATTTT. Protein sequence: CASSYDPGAGNTIYF. The V and J genes are TRBV4-3 and TRBJ1-3; D ambiguous. Germline loops: CDR1 LGHNA, CDR2 YSLEER. The CDR3 has 15 residues. Deletions cut 5 bases from V and 2 bases from J, with 13 bases between.

The chain joins TRBV5-4 to TRBJ1-1, with D unclear. Trimming pared 5 bases from V and 3 bases from J, leaving 11 bases between. From germline, CDR1 is SGHNT and CDR2 YYREEE (reference sequence). This CDR3 has 13 residues. The CDR3 reads CASSFSRDTEAFF. The CDR3, as DNA: TGTGCCAGCAGTTTTTCTCGGGACACTGAAGCTTTCTTT. Drawing the rest from reference TRBV5-4 and TRBJ1-1, the complete variable domain is ETGVTQSPTHLIKTRGQQVTLRCSSQSGHNTVSWYQQALGQGPQFIFQYYREEENGRGNFPPRFSGLQFPNYSSELNVNALELDDSALYLCASSFSRDTEAFFGQGTRLTVV.

V is TRBV9 and J is TRBJ1-2; TRBD1 agrees at 7 bases. CDR1 and CDR2 from the germline V gene are SGDLS and YYNGEE. Germline trimming cut 5 bases from V and 8 bases from J; bases unmatched to any gene: 12. The CDR3 contains 14 residues. The CDR3 is CASSDVGGGRGYTF. The CDR3, as DNA: TGTGCCAGCAGTGATGTCGGAGGGGGCAGGGGCTACACCTTC.

This chain uses TRBV2 with TRBJ1-1; 10 nucleotides line up with TRBD1. Germline V gives CDR1 SNHLY, CDR2 FYNNEI. The CDR3 runs to 15 residues. Trimming took 7 bases from V and 3 from J; bases not matched to a gene: 8. The CDR3 DNA is TGTGCCAGCACCTTAGACAGGGGGCCGGACACTGAAGCTTTCTTT. This translates into CASTLDRGPDTEAFF. The variable domain in full, with the rest retrieved from reference TRBV2 and TRBJ1-1, is EPEVTQTPSHQVTQMGQEVILRCVPISNHLYFYWYRQILGQKVEFLVSFYNNEISEKSEIFDDQFSVERPDGSNFTLKIRSTKLEDSAMYFCASTLDRGPDTEAFFGQGTRLTVV.

This clone is a singleton in its sample. The sample contains more than one DNA sequence encoding this CDR3. The rearrangement links TRBV5-1 to TRBJ1-1; the match to TRBD1 covers 8 bases. The CDR3 is made up of 15 amino acids. In germline, CDR1 is SGHRS, CDR2 YFSETQ. With 0 bases clipped from V and 2 bases from J, the junction kept 3 bases outside the gene matches. The DNA of the CDR3 is TGCGCCAGCAGCTTGGACCAGGGGGCAAACACTGAAGCTTTCTTT. As protein: CASSLDQGANTEAFF.

The chain couples TRBV5-5 to TRBJ2-2; TRBD2 aligns across 11 bases. Germline V lookup: CDR1 SGHKS, CDR2 YYEKEE (reference sequence). Germline trimming cut 2 bases from V and 8 bases from J; bases unmatched to any gene: 11. The CDR3 contains 17 residues. CDR3 coding DNA: TGTGCCAGCAGCTTCGGGGTAGCGGGAGGGCCTGTTGGGGAGCTGTTTTTT. This encodes CASSFGVAGGPVGELFF.

The chain couples TRBV4-3 to TRBJ1-1; perhaps TRBD1 as D (5 bases). Between the trimmed V and J ends, which lost 0 bases and 6 bases, there was a span of 17 bases. CDR1 is LGHNA, CDR2 YSLEER, per germline. CDR3 length equals 16 residues. This chain's CDR3 is CASSQDLRGLEAEAFF. DNA of the CDR3: TGCGCCAGCAGCCAAGATCTCCGGGGACTTGAAGCTGAAGCTTTCTTT.

The V call is TRBV4-3, the J call TRBJ2-1, with 12 bases matching TRBD2. From germline, CDR1 is LGHNA and CDR2 YSLEER. The CDR3 runs 17 residues. The V gene end was trimmed by 4 bases and the J gene end by 9 bases; junction bases not matched to a gene: 13. The chain's CDR3 is CASSLVVLAGGRVEQFF. CDR3 nucleotide sequence: TGCGCCAGCAGCCTTGTCGTCCTAGCGGGAGGGCGAGTTGAGCAGTTCTTC.

The chain carries TRBV5-1 and TRBJ1-6; 7 bases align to TRBD1. The germline V gene has CDR1 SGHRS and CDR2 YFSETQ. This CDR3 spans 14 amino acids. The junction had 2 bases not matched to a gene; V was cut back by 1 base and J by 7 bases. Here the CDR3 reads CASSLQGVNSPLHF. The CDR3 DNA follows: TGCGCCAGCAGCTTGCAGGGGGTCAATTCACCCCTCCACTTT.

This clone was detected once. The V and J genes are TRBV9 and TRBJ2-1, with D maybe TRBD2 (6 bases). Germline CDR1 is SGDLS and CDR2 is YYNGEE. This CDR3 is built from 17 residues. The ends were cut back, 3 bases at V and 7 bases at J, with 23 bases in the middle. The CDR3 protein is CASSAFNRDFEYNEQFF. Here the CDR3 DNA reads TGTGCCAGCAGCGCCTTTAACCGGGACTTTGAATATAATGAGCAGTTCTTC.

This clone has just one count. CDR3 sequence reads: CASLSSPSGEQYF. The CDR3 DNA reads TGTGCCAGCTTATCGTCGCCTAGCGGGGAGCAGTACTTC. The chain uses TRBV18 and TRBJ2-7; 8 bases match TRBD2. The CDR3 runs 13 residues. The junction had 9 bases not matched to a gene; V was cut back by 7 bases and J by 7 bases. In germline, CDR1 is KGHSH, CDR2 LQKENI.

This clone was detected only a few times. V and J are TRBV5-1 and TRBJ2-7; D may be TRBD2 (7 bases). The CDR3 extends over 13 amino acids. Germline V lookup: CDR1 SGHRS, CDR2 YFSETQ. The V gene lost 0 bases and the J gene lost 9 bases, with 13 bases spanning the gap. This CDR3 reads CASSLAGGGVQYF. The CDR3 DNA reads TGCGCCAGCAGCTTGGCGGGGGGCGGTGTGCAGTACTTC. Full variable domain (missing parts from reference TRBV5-1 and TRBJ2-7): KAGVTQTPRYLIKTRGQQVTLSCSPISGHRSVSWYQQTPGQGLQFLFEYFSETQRNKGNFPGRFSGRQFSNSRSEMNVSTLELGDSALYLCASSLAGGGVQYFGPGTRLTVT.

Points on this clone: Other DNA sequences in this specimen translate into the identical CDR3. The rearrangement joins TRBV4-3 to TRBJ1-2; 10 nucleotides line up with TRBD1. The CDR3 is 13 residues long. Trimming removed 6 bases from V and 8 bases from J; junction bases left unmatched: 6. Germline V gene lookup returns CDR1 LGHNA and CDR2 YSLEER. The CDR3 region is CASSPGTGEGYTF. The CDR3 DNA reads TGCGCCAGCAGTCCTGGGACAGGGGAAGGCTACACCTTC.

As concerns this clone: One end of the junction fails to match germline, which may point to a read error. The chain employs TRBV7-2 and TRBJ2-7, with TRBD2 matching over 7 bases. The CDR3 spans 15 residues. Germline V gene data show CDR1 as SGHTA and CDR2 as FQGNSA. Written as DNA, the CDR3 is TGTGCCAGCAGCTTAAGGGTTCGTGCGGGAGATTCGTTTTCCTTC. Its translation is CASSLRVRAGDSFSF.

This sequence joins TRBV5-6 and TRBJ1-2; TRBD1 is a possible D gene (6 bases). This CDR3 has 12 amino acids. V was trimmed by 3 bases and J by 6 bases, leaving 9 bases between them. Germline lookup yields CDR1 SGHDT and CDR2 YYEEEE. The CDR3 nucleotides read TGTGCCAGCAGCTCCTACAGGGATGGCTACACCTTC. Residues: CASSSYRDGYTF. Variable domain in full (rest from reference TRBV5-6 and TRBJ1-2): DAGVTQSPTHLIKTRGQQVTLRCSPKSGHDTVSWYQQALGQGPQFIFQYYEEEERQRGNFPDRFSGHQFPNYSSELNVNALLLGDSALYLCASSSYRDGYTFGSGTRLTVV.

DNA of the CDR3: TGTGCCAGCAGTTTAGTGGGCCCGGATACGCAGTATTTT. It is translated as CASSLVGPDTQYF. This chain connects TRBV27 to TRBJ2-3; D not certain. The CDR3 contains 13 residues. The germline CDR1 and CDR2 sequences are MNHEY and SMNVEV (reference sequence). V gave up 2 bases and J gave up 6 bases, with 9 bases separating them.

This chain links TRBV5-5 with TRBJ2-7, with TRBD2 matching 8 bases. Trimming at V came to 1 base and at J to 5 bases, leaving 8 bases not matched to a gene. The CDR3 runs 15 residues. Germline CDR1 is SGHKS and CDR2 is YYEKEE (reference sequence). CDR3 nucleotide sequence: TGTGCCAGCAGCTTGCCGGGGGGGAATCGGGACGAGCAGTACTTC. Amino acid sequence: CASSLPGGNRDEQYF.

The chain combines TRBV7-8 with TRBJ2-2; 7 bases align to TRBD2. The CDR3 consists of 16 residues. Germline V CDR1 and CDR2: SGHVS, FQNEAQ. Trimming took 5 bases from V and 3 from J; bases not matched to a gene: 9. CDR3 DNA: TGTGCCAGCAGCCGTTCCTCTAGCGGTTACACCGGGGAGCTGTTTTTT. Protein product: CASSRSSSGYTGELFF.